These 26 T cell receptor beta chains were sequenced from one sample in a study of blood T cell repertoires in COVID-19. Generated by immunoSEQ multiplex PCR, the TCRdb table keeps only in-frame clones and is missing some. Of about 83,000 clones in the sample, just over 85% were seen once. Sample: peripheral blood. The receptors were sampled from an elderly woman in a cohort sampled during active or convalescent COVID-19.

This chain's CDR3 is CASSGEAANTGELFF. CDR3 DNA sequence: TGTGCCAGCAGTGGGGAAGCGGCGAACACCGGGGAGCTGTTTTTT. The V gene is TRBV2, the J gene TRBJ2-2; TRBD2 is a possible D gene (5 bases). Looked up from germline, CDR1 is SNHLY and CDR2 is FYNNEI. V dropped 4 bases and J dropped 0 bases, with 9 bases sitting between them. The CDR3 totals 15 residues.

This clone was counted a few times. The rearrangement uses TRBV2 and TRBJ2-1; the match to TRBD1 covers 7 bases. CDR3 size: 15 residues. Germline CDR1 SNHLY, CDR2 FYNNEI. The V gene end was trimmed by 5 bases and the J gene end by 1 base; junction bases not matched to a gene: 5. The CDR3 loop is CASSYRGLSYNEQFF. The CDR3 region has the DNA TGTGCCAGCAGTTACAGGGGCTTATCCTACAATGAGCAGTTCTTC.

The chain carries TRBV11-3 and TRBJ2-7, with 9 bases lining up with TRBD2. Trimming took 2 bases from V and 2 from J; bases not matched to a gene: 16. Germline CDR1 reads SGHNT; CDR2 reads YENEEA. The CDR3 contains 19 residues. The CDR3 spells CASSLIPPKAGGYAYEQYV. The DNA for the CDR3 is TGTGCCAGCAGCTTAATCCCCCCCAAGGCGGGAGGGTACGCCTACGAGCAGTACGTC.

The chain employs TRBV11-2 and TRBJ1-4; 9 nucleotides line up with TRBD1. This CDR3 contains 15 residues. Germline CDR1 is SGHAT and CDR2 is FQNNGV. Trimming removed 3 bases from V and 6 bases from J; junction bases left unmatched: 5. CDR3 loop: CASSLGQGFDEKLFF. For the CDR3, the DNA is TGTGCCAGCAGCTTGGGACAGGGCTTTGATGAAAAACTGTTTTTT.

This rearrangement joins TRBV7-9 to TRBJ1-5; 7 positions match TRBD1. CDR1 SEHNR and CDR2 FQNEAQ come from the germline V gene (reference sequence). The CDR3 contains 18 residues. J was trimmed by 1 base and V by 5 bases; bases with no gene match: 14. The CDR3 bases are TGTGCCAGCAGCCCCACCCCAGGGGGGCAGGGCAGCAATCAGCCCCAGCATTTT. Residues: CASSPTPGGQGSNQPQHF. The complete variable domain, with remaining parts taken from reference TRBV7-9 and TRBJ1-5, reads DTGVSQNPRHKITKRGQNVTFRCDPISEHNRLYWYRQTLGQGPEFLTYFQNEAQLEKSRLLSDRFSAERPKGSFSTLEIQRTEQGDSAMYLCASSPTPGGQGSNQPQHFGDGTRLSIL.

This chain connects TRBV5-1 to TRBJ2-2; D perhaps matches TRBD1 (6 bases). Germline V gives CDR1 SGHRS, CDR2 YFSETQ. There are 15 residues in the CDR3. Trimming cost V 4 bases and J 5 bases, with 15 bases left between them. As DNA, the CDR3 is TGCGCCAGCAGCCCGGCCCAGCAGGGGACCGGGGAGCTGTTTTTT. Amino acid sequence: CASSPAQQGTGELFF.

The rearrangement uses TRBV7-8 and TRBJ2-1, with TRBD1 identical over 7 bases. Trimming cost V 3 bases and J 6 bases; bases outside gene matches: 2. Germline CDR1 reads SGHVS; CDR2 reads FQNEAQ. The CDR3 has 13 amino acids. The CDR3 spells CASSFDRANEQFF. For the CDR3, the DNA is TGTGCCAGCAGCTTTGACAGGGCCAATGAGCAGTTCTTC.

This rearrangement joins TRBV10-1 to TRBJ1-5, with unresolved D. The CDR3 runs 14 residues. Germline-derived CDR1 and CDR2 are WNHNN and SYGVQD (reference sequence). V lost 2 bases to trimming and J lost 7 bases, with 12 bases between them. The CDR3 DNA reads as TGCGCCAGCAGTGAGGGCAGGTGCCGGCAGCCCCAGCATTTT. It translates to CASSEGRCRQPQHF.

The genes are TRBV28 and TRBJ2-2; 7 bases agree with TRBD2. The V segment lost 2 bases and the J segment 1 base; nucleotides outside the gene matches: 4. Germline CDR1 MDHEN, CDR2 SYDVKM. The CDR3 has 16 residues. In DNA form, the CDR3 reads TGTGCCAGCAGTTTAGGGTCTAGCGGGAACACCGGGGAGCTGTTTTTT. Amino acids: CASSLGSSGNTGELFF.

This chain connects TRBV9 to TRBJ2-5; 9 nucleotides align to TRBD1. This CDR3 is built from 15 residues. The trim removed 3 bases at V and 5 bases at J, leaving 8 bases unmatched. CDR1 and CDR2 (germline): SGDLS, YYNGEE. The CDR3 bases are TGTGCCAGCAGCGCCACCACAGGGGGCTGGGAGACCCAGTACTTC. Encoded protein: CASSATTGGWETQYF.

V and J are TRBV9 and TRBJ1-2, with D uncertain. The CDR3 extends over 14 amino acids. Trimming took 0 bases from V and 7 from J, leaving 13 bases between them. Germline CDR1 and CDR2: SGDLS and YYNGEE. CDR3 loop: CASSVDDRWSGYTF. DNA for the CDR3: TGTGCCAGCAGCGTAGATGATAGGTGGAGTGGCTACACCTTC.

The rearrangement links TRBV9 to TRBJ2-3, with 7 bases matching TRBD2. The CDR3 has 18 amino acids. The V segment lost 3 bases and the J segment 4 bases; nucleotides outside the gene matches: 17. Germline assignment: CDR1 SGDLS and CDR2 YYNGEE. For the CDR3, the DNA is TGTGCCAGCAGCGCCACTCGCGGGAGCCTTGGGGGGGCAGATACGCAGTATTTT. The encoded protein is CASSATRGSLGGADTQYF.

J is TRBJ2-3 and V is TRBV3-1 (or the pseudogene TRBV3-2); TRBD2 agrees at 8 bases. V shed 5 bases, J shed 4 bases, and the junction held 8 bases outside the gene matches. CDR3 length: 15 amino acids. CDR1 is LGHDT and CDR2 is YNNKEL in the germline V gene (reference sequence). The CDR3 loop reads CASSFPGLGADTQYF. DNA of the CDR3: TGTGCCAGCAGCTTCCCGGGACTAGGGGCAGATACGCAGTATTTT.

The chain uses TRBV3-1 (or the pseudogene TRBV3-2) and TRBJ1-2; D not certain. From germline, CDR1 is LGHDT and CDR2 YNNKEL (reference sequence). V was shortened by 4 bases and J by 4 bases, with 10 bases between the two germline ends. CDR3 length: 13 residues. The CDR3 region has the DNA TGTGCCAGCAGCCGAGCGTCTTCCTATGGCTACACCTTC. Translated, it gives CASSRASSYGYTF.

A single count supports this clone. For the CDR3, the DNA is TGTGCCAGCAGGAGCGGGGCAAACTACAATGAGCAGTTCTTC. Its translation is CASRSGANYNEQFF. The chain carries TRBV6-5 and TRBJ2-1; 7 bases agree with TRBD2. J was trimmed by 3 bases and V by 6 bases; bases with no gene match: 5. Germline CDR1 MNHEY, CDR2 SVGAGI. This CDR3 has 14 amino acids.

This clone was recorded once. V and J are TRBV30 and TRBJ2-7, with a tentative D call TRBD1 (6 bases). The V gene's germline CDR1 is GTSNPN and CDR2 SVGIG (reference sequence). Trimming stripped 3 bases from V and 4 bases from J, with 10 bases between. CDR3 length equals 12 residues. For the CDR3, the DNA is TGTGCCTGGAGCCGGGACAATTACGAGCAGTACGTC. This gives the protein CAWSRDNYEQYV.

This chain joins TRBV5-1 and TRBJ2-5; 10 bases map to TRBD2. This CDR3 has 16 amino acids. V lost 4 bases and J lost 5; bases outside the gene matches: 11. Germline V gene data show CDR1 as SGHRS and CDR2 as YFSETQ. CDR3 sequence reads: CASSRGSSGSTETQYF. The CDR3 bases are TGCGCCAGCAGCCGCGGGTCTAGCGGGAGTACGGAGACCCAGTACTTC.

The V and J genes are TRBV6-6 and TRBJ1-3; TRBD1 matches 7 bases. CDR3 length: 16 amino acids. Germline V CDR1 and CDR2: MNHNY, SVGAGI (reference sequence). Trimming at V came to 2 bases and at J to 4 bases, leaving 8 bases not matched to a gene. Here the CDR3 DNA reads TGTGCCAGCAGTTACGGTGAGGGGGCCGCAGGAAACACCATATATTTT. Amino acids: CASSYGEGAAGNTIYF.

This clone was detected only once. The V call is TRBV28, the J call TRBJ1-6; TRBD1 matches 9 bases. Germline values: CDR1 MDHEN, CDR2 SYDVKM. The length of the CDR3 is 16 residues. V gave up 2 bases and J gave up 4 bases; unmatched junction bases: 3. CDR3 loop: CASSLVGTGYNSPLHF. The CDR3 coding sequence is TGTGCCAGCAGTTTAGTAGGGACAGGGTATAATTCACCCCTCCACTTT. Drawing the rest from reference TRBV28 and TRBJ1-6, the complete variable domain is DVKVTQSSRYLVKRTGEKVFLECVQDMDHENMFWYRQDPGLGLRLIYFSYDVKMKEKGDIPEGYSVSREKKERFSLILESASTNQTSMYLCASSLVGTGYNSPLHFGNGTRLTVT.

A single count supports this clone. DNA of the CDR3: TGCGCCAGCAGCGCCAGGCAAGAGACCCAGTACTTC. Its protein is CASSARQETQYF. The rearrangement uses TRBV4-1 and TRBJ2-5, with D unclear. The V end lost 5 bases, the J end lost 2 bases, and 6 bases lay between the germline ends. Germline lookup yields CDR1 MGHRA and CDR2 YSYEKL. There are 12 residues in the CDR3.

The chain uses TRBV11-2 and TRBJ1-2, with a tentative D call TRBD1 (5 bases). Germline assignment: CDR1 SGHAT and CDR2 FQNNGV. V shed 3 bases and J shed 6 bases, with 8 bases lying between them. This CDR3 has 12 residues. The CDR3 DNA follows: TGTGCCAGCAGCTTGAAGACAGATGGCTACACCTTC. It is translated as CASSLKTDGYTF.

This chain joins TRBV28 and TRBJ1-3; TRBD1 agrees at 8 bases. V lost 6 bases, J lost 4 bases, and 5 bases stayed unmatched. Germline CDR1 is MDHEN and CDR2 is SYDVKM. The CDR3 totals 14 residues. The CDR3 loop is CASSRTGQGNTIYF. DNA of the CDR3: TGTGCCAGCAGCCGGACAGGGCAAGGAAACACCATATATTTT.

CDR3 bases: TGTGCCAGCATCCCGGGACAGCAGAATCAGCCCCAGCATTTT. Amino acid sequence: CASIPGQQNQPQHF. The genes are TRBV28 and TRBJ1-5; 7 bases align to TRBD1. Per the germline V gene, CDR1 is MDHEN and CDR2 is SYDVKM. This CDR3 region has 14 residues. V lost 7 bases, J lost 4 bases, and 7 bases stayed unmatched.

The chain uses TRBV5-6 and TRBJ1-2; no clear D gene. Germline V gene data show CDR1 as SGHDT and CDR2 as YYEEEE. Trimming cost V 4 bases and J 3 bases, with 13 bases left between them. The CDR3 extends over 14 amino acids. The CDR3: CASSISGQDYGYTF. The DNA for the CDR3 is TGTGCCAGCAGCATCTCTGGGCAGGACTATGGCTACACCTTC. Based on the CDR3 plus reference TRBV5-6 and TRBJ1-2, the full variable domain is DAGVTQSPTHLIKTRGQQVTLRCSPKSGHDTVSWYQQALGQGPQFIFQYYEEEERQRGNFPDRFSGHQFPNYSSELNVNALLLGDSALYLCASSISGQDYGYTFGSGTRLTVV.

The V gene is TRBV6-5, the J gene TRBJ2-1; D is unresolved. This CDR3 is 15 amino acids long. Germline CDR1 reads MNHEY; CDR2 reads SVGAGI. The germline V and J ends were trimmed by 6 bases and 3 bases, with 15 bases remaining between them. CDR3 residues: CASRRGNHLYNEQFF. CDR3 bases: TGTGCCAGCAGACGCGGAAACCATCTCTACAATGAGCAGTTCTTC.

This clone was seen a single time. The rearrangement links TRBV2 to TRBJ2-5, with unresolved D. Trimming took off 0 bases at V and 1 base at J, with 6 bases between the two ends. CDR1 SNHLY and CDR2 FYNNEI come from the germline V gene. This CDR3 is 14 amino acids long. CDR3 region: CASSEAGFQETQYF. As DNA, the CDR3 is TGTGCCAGCAGTGAAGCTGGCTTCCAAGAGACCCAGTACTTC.